The T cell receptor (beta chain) under discussion was sequenced for a study of molecular identifiers for immune sequencing clone quantification. MiXCR was run by TCRdb on the PCR reads, yielding one entry per CDR3 protein. The data show over 600,000 distinct CDR3 sequences, just under 20% seen once. This clonotype occurred a few times. V dropped 3 bases and J dropped 2; count of bases not matched to a gene: 4. Germline V gene lookup returns CDR1 MDHEN and CDR2 SYDVKM. The CDR3 spans 16 residues. Sequencing was carried out using naive CD8+ T cells from blood, with Jurkat cell RNA spiked in. Specified subset: FACS-sorted CD8+CD4-CCR7+CD45RA+ naive T cells. The receptor was derived from a human donor in good health. Some libraries in this study had Jurkat cell RNA spiked in. The gene calls are TRBV28 and TRBJ2-7, with 13 bases matching TRBD2. The CDR3 sequence is CASSFPGTSGAYEQYF. The CDR3 nucleotides read TGTGCCAGCAGTTTCCCCGGGACTAGCGGGGCCTACGAGCAGTACTTC.